The 4 T cell receptor beta chains listed next were all sequenced from one sample in a study of T cells after yellow fever vaccination. TCRdb re-analysed the 5' RACE reads in MiXCR, keeping a single row per CDR3 protein. The sample includes roughly 190,000 distinct CDR3 sequences, approximately 10% of them seen just once. Sequences were derived from CD8+ T cells sorted from PBMCs, sampled 15 days after the yellow fever booster vaccination. Receptors were obtained from a young man who received the YFV17D yellow fever vaccine.

The chain carries TRBV29-1 and TRBJ2-2, with 10 bases that match TRBD1. V was clipped by 6 bases and J by 7 bases; unmatched bases: 8. The CDR3 totals 14 residues. Germline-derived CDR1 and CDR2 are SQVTM and ANQGSEA. DNA for the CDR3: TGCAGCGTAACCGGGACAGGGGCCTTCGGGGAGCTGTTTTTT. It specifies CSVTGTGAFGELFF.

For this clonotype: A junction boundary mismatches the germline segment, possibly from a read error. The chain uses TRBV12-3 or TRBV12-4 and TRBJ2-1; 10 positions agree with TRBD1. The CDR3 covers 14 residues. As DNA, the CDR3 is TGTGCCAGCAGTGTAGCCCCGGGACAGGGGTTGGAGTTCTTC. This codes for CASSVAPGQGLEFF.

This clonotype appeared many times. This chain uses TRBV29-1 with TRBJ2-7; possibly TRBD2 for D (6 bases). This CDR3 has 12 amino acids. Trimming pared 1 base from V and 5 bases from J, leaving 9 bases between. The germline V gene has CDR1 SQVTM and CDR2 ANQGSEA. CDR3 nucleotides: TGCAGCGTTGAAGGATGGGGGGACGAGCAGTACTTC. Translation: CSVEGWGDEQYF.

V is TRBV9 and J is TRBJ1-1; D remains ambiguous. This CDR3 is 15 amino acids long. V was pared by 0 bases and J by 3 bases, with 12 bases between. Germline loops: CDR1 SGDLS, CDR2 YYNGEE. Written as DNA, the CDR3 is TGTGCCAGCAGCGTAGAGCAGAACTGGGACACTGAAGCTTTCTTT. It specifies CASSVEQNWDTEAFF. The full variable domain, with the rest looked up from reference TRBV9 and TRBJ1-1, is DSGVTQTPKHLITATGQRVTLRCSPRSGDLSVYWYQQSLDQGLQFLIQYYNGEERAKGNILERFSAQQFPDLHSELNLSSLELGDSALYFCASSVEQNWDTEAFFGQGTRLTVV.